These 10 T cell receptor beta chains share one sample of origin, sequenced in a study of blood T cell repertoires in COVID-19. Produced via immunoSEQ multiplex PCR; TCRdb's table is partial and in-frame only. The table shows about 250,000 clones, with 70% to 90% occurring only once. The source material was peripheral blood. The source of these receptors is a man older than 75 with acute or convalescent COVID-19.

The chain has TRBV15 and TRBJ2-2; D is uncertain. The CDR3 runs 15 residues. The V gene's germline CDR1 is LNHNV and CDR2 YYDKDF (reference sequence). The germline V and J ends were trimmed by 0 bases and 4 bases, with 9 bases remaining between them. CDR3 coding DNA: TGTGCCACCAGCAGAGATGCTCAGGTCACCGGGGAGCTGTTTTTT. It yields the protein CATSRDAQVTGELFF.

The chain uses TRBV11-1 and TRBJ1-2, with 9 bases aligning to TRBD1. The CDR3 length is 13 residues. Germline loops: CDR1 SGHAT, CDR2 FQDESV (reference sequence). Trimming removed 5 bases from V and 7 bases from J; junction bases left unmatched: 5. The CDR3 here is CASSRDREGGYTF. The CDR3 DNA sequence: TGTGCCAGCAGCCGGGACAGGGAGGGTGGCTACACCTTC.

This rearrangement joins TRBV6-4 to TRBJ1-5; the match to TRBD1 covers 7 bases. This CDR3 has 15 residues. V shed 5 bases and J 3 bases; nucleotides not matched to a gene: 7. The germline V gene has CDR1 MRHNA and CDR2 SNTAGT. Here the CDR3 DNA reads TGTGCCAGCAGTTACTGGCAGGGGGACAATCAGCCCCAGCATTTT. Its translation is CASSYWQGDNQPQHF.

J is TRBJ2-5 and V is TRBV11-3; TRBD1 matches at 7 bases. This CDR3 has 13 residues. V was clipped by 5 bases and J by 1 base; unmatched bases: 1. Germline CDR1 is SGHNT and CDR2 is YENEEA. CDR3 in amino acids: CASSRTGQETQYF. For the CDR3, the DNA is TGTGCCAGCAGCCGGACAGGCCAAGAGACCCAGTACTTC. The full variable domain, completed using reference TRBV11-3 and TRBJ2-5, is EAGVVQSPRYKIIEKKQPVAFWCNPISGHNTLYWYLQNLGQGPELLIRYENEEAVDDSQLPKDRFSAERLKGVDSTLKIQPAELGDSAVYLCASSRTGQETQYFGPGTRLLVL.

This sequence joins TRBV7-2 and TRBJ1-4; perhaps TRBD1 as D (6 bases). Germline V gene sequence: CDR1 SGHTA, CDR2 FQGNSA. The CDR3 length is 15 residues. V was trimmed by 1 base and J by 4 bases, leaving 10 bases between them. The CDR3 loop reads CASSLEQGFNEKLFF. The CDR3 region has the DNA TGTGCCAGCAGCTTAGAGCAGGGGTTTAATGAAAAACTGTTTTTT.

Written as DNA, the CDR3 is TGTGCCAGCAGTTTAGTAGATTCCTACAATGAGCAGTTCTTC. Its protein product is CASSLVDSYNEQFF. The chain is built from TRBV28 and TRBJ2-1, with D unclear. V lost 2 bases and J 1 base, leaving 6 bases between the germline ends. This CDR3 is 14 amino acids long. Looked up from germline, CDR1 is MDHEN and CDR2 is SYDVKM.

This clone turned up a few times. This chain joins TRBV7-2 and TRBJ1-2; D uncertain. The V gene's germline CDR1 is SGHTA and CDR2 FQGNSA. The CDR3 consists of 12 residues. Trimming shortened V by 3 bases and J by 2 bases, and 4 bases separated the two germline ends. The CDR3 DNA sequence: TGTGCCAGCAGCTTCGAGAACTATGGCTACACCTTC. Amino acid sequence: CASSFENYGYTF.

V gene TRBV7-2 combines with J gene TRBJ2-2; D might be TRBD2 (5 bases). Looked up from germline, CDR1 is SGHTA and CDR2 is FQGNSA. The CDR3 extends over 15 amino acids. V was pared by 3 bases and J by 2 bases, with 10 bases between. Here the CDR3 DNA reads TGTGCCAGCAGCTTCGTAGCGTATAACACCGGGGAGCTGTTTTTT. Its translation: CASSFVAYNTGELFF.

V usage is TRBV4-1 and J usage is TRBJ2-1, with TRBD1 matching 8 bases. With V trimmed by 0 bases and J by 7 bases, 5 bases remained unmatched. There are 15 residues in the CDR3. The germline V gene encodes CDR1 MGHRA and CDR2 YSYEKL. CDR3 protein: CASSQDRGQWNEQFF. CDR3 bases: TGCGCCAGCAGCCAAGACAGGGGGCAGTGGAATGAGCAGTTCTTC.

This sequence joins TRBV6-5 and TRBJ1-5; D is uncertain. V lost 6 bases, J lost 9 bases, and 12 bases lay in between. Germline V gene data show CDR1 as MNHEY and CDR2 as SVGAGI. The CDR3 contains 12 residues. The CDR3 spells CASSNPYSPQHF. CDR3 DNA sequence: TGTGCCAGCAGCAACCCTTACTCGCCCCAGCATTTT.